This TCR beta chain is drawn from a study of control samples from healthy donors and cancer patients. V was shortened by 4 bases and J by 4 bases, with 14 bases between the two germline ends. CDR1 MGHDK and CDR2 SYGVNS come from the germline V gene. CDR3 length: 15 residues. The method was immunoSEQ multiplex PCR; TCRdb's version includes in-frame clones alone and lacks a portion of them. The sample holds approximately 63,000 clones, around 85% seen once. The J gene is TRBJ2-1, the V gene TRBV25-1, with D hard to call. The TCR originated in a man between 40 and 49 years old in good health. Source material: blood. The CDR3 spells CASSADSNLYNEQFF. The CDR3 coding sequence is TGTGCCAGCAGTGCCGACTCGAACTTGTACAATGAGCAGTTCTTC.